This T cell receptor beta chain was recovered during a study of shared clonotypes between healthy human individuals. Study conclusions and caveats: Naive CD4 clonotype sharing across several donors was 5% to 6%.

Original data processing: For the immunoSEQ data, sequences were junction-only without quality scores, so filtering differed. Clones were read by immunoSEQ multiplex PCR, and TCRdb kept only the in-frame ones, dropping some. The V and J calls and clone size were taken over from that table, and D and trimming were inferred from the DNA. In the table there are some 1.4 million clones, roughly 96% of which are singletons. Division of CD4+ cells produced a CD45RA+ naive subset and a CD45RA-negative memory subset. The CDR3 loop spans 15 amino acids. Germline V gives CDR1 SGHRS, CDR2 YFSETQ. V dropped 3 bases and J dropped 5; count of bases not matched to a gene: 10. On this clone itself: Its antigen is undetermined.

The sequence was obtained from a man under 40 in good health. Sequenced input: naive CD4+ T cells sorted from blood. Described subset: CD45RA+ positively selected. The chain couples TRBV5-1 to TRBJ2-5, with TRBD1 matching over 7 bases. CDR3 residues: CASSSTGTAWETQYF. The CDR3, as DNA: TGCGCCAGCAGCTCAACCGGGACAGCCTGGGAGACCCAGTACTTC. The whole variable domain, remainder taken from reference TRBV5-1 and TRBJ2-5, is KAGVTQTPRYLIKTRGQQVTLSCSPISGHRSVSWYQQTPGQGLQFLFEYFSETQRNKGNFPGRFSGRQFSNSRSEMNVSTLELGDSALYLCASSSTGTAWETQYFGPGTRLLVL.